A single TCR beta chain is shown here with its context. These data belong to a study of blood T cell repertoires in COVID-19. Turning to the study itself: Samples of COVID-19 (acute and convalescent) were obtained from the United States, Italy and Spain. The analysed material was cDNA or gDNA that came from T cells, B-cell-depleted T cells, or PBMCs.

V lost 5 bases and J 6 bases, leaving 16 bases between the germline ends. Germline V gene data show CDR1 as MNHEY and CDR2 as SMNVEV (reference sequence). The CDR3 sequence is 14 residues long. Authors' methods: It was from reference gene primer amplification that nucleated cell counts were estimated. Generated by immunoSEQ multiplex PCR, the TCRdb table keeps only in-frame clones and is missing some. The DNA gave D and trimming, while V, J and clone size come from that table. The repertoire has more than 150,000 clones, roughly 86% of them found once; the top ten carry around 2.6%. The sample taken for sequencing was peripheral blood. This chain connects TRBV27 to TRBJ1-1; possibly TRBD1 for D (5 bases). The origin of this receptor is a middle-aged man with active or convalescent COVID-19. The chain's CDR3 is CASSPCGGCPEAFF. The CDR3 DNA sequence: TGTGCCAGCAGTCCGTGCGGGGGATGCCCTGAAGCTTTCTTT.